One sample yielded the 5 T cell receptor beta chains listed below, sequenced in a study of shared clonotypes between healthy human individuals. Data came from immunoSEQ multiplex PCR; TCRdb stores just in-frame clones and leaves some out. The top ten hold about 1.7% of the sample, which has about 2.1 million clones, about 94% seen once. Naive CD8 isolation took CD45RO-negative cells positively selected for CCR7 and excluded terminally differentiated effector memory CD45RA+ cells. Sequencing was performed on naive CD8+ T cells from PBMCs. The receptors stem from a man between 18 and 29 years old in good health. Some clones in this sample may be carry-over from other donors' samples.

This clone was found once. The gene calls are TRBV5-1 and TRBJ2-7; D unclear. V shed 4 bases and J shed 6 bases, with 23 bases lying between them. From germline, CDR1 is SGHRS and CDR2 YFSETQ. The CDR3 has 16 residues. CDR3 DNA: TGCGCCAGCAGCCGACCTGGTGCGCAGCGCTTCTCCGAGCAGTACTTC. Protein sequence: CASSRPGAQRFSEQYF. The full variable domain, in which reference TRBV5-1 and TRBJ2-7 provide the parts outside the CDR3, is KAGVTQTPRYLIKTRGQQVTLSCSPISGHRSVSWYQQTPGQGLQFLFEYFSETQRNKGNFPGRFSGRQFSNSRSEMNVSTLELGDSALYLCASSRPGAQRFSEQYFGPGTRLTVT.

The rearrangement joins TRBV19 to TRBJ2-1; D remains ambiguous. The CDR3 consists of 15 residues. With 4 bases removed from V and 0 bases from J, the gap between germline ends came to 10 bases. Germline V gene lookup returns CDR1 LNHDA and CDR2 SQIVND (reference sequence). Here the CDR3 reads CASSTFSGSYNEQFF. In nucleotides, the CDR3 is TGTGCCAGTAGTACTTTTTCGGGCTCCTACAATGAGCAGTTCTTC.

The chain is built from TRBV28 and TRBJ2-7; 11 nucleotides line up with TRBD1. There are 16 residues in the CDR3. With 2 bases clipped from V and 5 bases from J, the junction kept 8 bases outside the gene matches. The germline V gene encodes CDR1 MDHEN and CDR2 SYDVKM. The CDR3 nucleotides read TGTGCCAGCAGTTTAATAGGGACAGGGGGATTTAACGAGCAGTACTTC. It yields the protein CASSLIGTGGFNEQYF.

The CDR3 DNA reads TGTGCCAGCAGCCAAGATAGGAGGGGGCGGGTGAACACTGAAGCTTTCTTT. This sequence encodes CASSQDRRGRVNTEAFF. The chain employs TRBV4-2 and TRBJ1-1; 7 nucleotides line up with TRBD1. CDR1 and CDR2 (germline): LGHNA, YNFKEQ. CDR3 length: 17 residues. J gave up 0 bases and V 0 bases, and 7 bases lay outside the gene matches.

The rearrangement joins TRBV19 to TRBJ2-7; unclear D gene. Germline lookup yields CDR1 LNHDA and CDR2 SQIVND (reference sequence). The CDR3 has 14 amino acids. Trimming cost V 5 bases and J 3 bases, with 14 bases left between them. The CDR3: CASSPTARSYEQYF. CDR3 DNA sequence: TGTGCCAGTAGTCCTACGGCCCGCAGCTACGAGCAGTACTTC. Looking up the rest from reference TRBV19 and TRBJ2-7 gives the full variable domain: DGGITQSPKYLFRKEGQNVTLSCEQNLNHDAMYWYRQDPGQGLRLIYYSQIVNDFQKGDIAEGYSVSREKKESFPLTVTSAQKNPTAFYLCASSPTARSYEQYFGPGTRLTVT.